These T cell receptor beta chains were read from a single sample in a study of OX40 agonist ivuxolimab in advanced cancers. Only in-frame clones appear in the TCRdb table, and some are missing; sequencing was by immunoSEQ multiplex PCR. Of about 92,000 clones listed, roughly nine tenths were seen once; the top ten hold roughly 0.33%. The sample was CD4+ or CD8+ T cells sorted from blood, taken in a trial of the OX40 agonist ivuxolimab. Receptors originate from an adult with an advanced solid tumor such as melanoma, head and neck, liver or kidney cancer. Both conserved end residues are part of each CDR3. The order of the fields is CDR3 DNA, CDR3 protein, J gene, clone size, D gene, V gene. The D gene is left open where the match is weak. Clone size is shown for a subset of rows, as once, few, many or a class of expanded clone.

TGTGCCAGCAGCTTCCAACCTATCCGCACAGATACGCAGTATTTT | CASSFQPIRTDTQYF | TRBJ2-3 | - | - | TRBV7-6
TGTGCCACCAGTCCTGAGGGGAGACGGACAGATACGCAGTATTTT | CATSPEGRRTDTQYF | TRBJ2-3 | - | - | TRBV15
TGCGCCAGCAGCCAAGATTGGTTAGAGACCCAGTACTTC | CASSQDWLETQYF | TRBJ2-5 | - | - | TRBV4-1
TGTGCCAGTAGTATCTCCCTATTGGGCAATCAGCCCCAGCATTTT | CASSISLLGNQPQHF | TRBJ1-5 | - | - | TRBV19
TGTGCTTCGAATCCCGGGACAGGGCCCAATGAGCAGTTCTTC | CASNPGTGPNEQFF | TRBJ2-1 | - | TRBD1 | TRBV19
TGTGCCAGCAGCATGCGGGACGTAGCCAAAAACATTCAGTACTTC | CASSMRDVAKNIQYF | TRBJ2-4 | - | - | TRBV5-6
TGTGCGACACAGAGGGGGTCGGCCTACGAGCAGTACTTC | CATQRGSAYEQYF | TRBJ2-7 | few | - | TRBV7-9
TGCGCCAGCAGATCCCAGGGAGACACCATATATTTT | CASRSQGDTIYF | TRBJ1-3 | - | - | TRBV5-1
TGCGCCAGCAGCTTGAGGGCAACGCCAACTAATGAAAAACTGTTTTTT | CASSLRATPTNEKLFF | TRBJ1-4 | - | - | TRBV5-1
TGTGCCAGCAGCACCCGAGGCGAGCAGTACTTC | CASSTRGEQYF | TRBJ2-7 | - | - | TRBV7-2
TGTGCCAGTAGTATAGCTGGGCAGGGTAGTGAAAAACTGTTTTTT | CASSIAGQGSEKLFF | TRBJ1-4 | - | - | TRBV19
TGCGCCAGCAGACGGGGACAAACCTACAATGAGCAGTTCTTC | CASRRGQTYNEQFF | TRBJ2-1 | - | - | TRBV4-1
TGTGCCAGTAGTAGGGGGCCGGCGACTGAAGCTTTCTTT | CASSRGPATEAFF | TRBJ1-1 | few | - | TRBV19
TGTGCCAGCAGGGGACAGGCACCGTACGAGCAGTACTTC | CASRGQAPYEQYF | TRBJ2-7 | - | TRBD1 | TRBV7-3
TGCGCCAGCAGCCAGAGACAGCAAGAGACCCAGTACTTC | CASSQRQQETQYF | TRBJ2-5 | - | - | TRBV4-3
TGTGCCAGCTCACCAACGGACAGGGTCACAGATACGCAGTATTTT | CASSPTDRVTDTQYF | TRBJ2-3 | - | TRBD1 | TRBV18
TGCAGCGCCGGGGGGGGTCCTGAGCAGTTCTTC | CSAGGGPEQFF | TRBJ2-1 | - | TRBD2 | TRBV29-1
TGTGCCAGCATGGACTGGACCGCTAACTATGGCTACACCTTC | CASMDWTANYGYTF | TRBJ1-2 | once | - | TRBV28
TGTGCCAGCAGCTTAGGAGGGACAGGGGCTAAGACCCGCTACACCTTC | CASSLGGTGAKTRYTF | TRBJ1-2 | - | TRBD1 | TRBV7-2
TGTGCCAGCAGCTTAAAGGGGGCCAACGCTGGAAACACCATATATTTT | CASSLKGANAGNTIYF | TRBJ1-3 | - | TRBD1 | TRBV7-8
TGCGCCAGCAGCCAAGATCCGGATAATAGAAACACCATATATTTT | CASSQDPDNRNTIYF | TRBJ1-3 | - | - | TRBV4-1
TGTGCCAGCAGTTTCCGGGCCCGAGATGGCTACACCTTC | CASSFRARDGYTF | TRBJ1-2 | - | - | TRBV27
TGTGCCAGCAGCTTAAGGGCTAGCGGGAGTATTGCAGATACGCAGTATTTT | CASSLRASGSIADTQYF | TRBJ2-3 | - | TRBD2 | TRBV7-2
TGTGCCAGCCAGATCGGCTACGAGCAGTACTTC | CASQIGYEQYF | TRBJ2-7 | - | - | TRBV6-5
TGTGCCAGCAGGGCGGGACAGGGGGGGGAAAAACTGTTTTTT | CASRAGQGGEKLFF | TRBJ1-4 | - | TRBD1 | TRBV28
TGTGCCATCAGTGGGGTGACTAGCGACTCCTACAATGAGCAGTTCTTC | CAISGVTSDSYNEQFF | TRBJ2-1 | once | TRBD2 | TRBV10-3
TGTGCCAGCAGCCGAAGCGGGACTAACACAGATACGCAGTATTTT | CASSRSGTNTDTQYF | TRBJ2-3 | - | TRBD2 | TRBV7-2
TGTGCCAGCAGCTCGGGACAGGGGCTCGAGCAGTACTTC | CASSSGQGLEQYF | TRBJ2-7 | few | TRBD1 | TRBV7-2
TGTGCCAGCAGTTTATCCGGGGGGGCCTCTGGGGCCAACGTCCTGACTTTC | CASSLSGGASGANVLTF | TRBJ2-6 | - | TRBD2 | TRBV27
TGTGCCAGCAGTTTAGAGTGGCTAGCGGGAGTACCCGGGGAGCTGTTTTTT | CASSLEWLAGVPGELFF | TRBJ2-2 | - | TRBD2 | TRBV28
TGTGCCAGTAGTGACACTAGCGGTCCTTCCTACAATGAGCAGTTCTTC | CASSDTSGPSYNEQFF | TRBJ2-1 | - | TRBD2 | TRBV19
TGTGCCAGCAGCAGACTAGCGTCCACAGATACGCAGTATTTT | CASSRLASTDTQYF | TRBJ2-3 | - | TRBD2 | TRBV11-2
TGTGCCAGCTCGGGACTAGCGGGAGCGGAGACCCAGTACTTC | CASSGLAGAETQYF | TRBJ2-5 | - | TRBD2 | TRBV19
TGTGCCAGCAGTGACATGGGAGGGAGGTATGGCTACACCTTC | CASSDMGGRYGYTF | TRBJ1-2 | - | - | TRBV6-1
TGTGCCAGCAGCTCCACCGCGGGTACCTACGAGCAGTACTTC | CASSSTAGTYEQYF | TRBJ2-7 | once | - | TRBV7-2
TGTGCCAGCAGTTACTCCTCCTTGGAAAGCACCATATATTTT | CASSYSSLESTIYF | TRBJ1-3 | - | - | TRBV6-5
TGTGCCAGCGGGAAGGACGGCAGGGCTGGAAACACCATATATTTT | CASGKDGRAGNTIYF | TRBJ1-3 | - | - | TRBV11-2
TGCGCCAGCAGCTTCCGGGAGTCAGATACGCAGTATTTT | CASSFRESDTQYF | TRBJ2-3 | - | - | TRBV5-1
TGTGCCAGCAGCTTAGGTCAGGGGTACAATGAGCAGTTCTTC | CASSLGQGYNEQFF | TRBJ2-1 | - | - | TRBV7-9
TGTGCCAGCACCCCGGGGGGGCGTCAGCCCCAGCATTTT | CASTPGGRQPQHF | TRBJ1-5 | - | - | TRBV28
TGTGCCAGCAGAAATCAACAGGGACAGACTGAAGCTTTCTTT | CASRNQQGQTEAFF | TRBJ1-1 | - | TRBD1 | TRBV28
TGCGCCAGCAGCTCTACCGGGACTAGCGGGAGGGATGAGCAGTTCTTC | CASSSTGTSGRDEQFF | TRBJ2-1 | many | TRBD2 | TRBV5-1
TGTGCCACCAGCAGGCCCTCAACTAATGAAAAACTGTTTTTT | CATSRPSTNEKLFF | TRBJ1-4 | once | - | TRBV15